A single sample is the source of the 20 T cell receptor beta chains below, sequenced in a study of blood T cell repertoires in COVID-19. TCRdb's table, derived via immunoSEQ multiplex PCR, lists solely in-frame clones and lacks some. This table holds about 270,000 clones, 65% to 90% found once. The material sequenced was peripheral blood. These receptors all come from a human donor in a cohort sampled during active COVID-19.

The CDR3 coding sequence is TGTGCTAGTGGTTTGCCCCCTTTACAGAACTATGGCTACACCTTC. It specifies CASGLPPLQNYGYTF. The V and J genes are TRBV12-5 and TRBJ1-2; D is uncertain. Germline CDR1 reads LGHNT; CDR2 reads FRNRAP. This CDR3 contains 15 residues. V was cut by 2 bases and J by 2 bases, with 12 bases left in between.

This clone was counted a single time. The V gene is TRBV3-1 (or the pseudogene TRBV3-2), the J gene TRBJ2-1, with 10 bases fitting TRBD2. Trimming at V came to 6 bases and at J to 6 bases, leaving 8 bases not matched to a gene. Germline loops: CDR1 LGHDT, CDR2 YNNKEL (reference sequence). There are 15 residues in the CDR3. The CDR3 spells CASSPGLAVGNEQFF. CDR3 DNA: TGTGCCAGCAGTCCTGGACTAGCGGTAGGCAATGAGCAGTTCTTC.

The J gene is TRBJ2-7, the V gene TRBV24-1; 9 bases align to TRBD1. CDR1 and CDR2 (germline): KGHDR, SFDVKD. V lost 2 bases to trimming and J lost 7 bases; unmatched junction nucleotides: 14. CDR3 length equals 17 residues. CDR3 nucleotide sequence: TGTGCCACCAGTGATTCCGGGACAGGGAGTTTAAGAGGTGAGCAGTACTTC. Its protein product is CATSDSGTGSLRGEQYF.

The CDR3, as DNA: TGTGCCAGCAGTACTCTCCTGAGACAGGGGAACACTGAAGCTTTCTTT. Protein: CASSTLLRQGNTEAFF. The chain couples TRBV6-6 to TRBJ1-1, with 7 bases fitting TRBD1. Trimming took 5 bases from V and 1 from J; bases not matched to a gene: 10. Germline V lookup: CDR1 MNHNY, CDR2 SVGAGI (reference sequence). The CDR3 contains 16 residues.

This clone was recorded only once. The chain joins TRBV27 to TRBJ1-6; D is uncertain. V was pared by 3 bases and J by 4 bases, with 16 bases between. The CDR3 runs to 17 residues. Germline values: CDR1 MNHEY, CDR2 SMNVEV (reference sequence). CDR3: CASSFLSGGEYNSPLHF. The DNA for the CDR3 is TGTGCCAGCAGTTTCTTATCCGGAGGTGAATATAATTCACCCCTCCACTTT.

For the CDR3, the DNA is TGTGCCAGTAGTATGGAAAAGACAGTCGCGTCACCCCTCCACTTT. It codes for CASSMEKTVASPLHF. The chain joins TRBV19 to TRBJ1-6, with D possibly being TRBD1 (5 bases). Between the trimmed V and J ends, which lost 3 bases and 10 bases, there was a span of 16 bases. The CDR3 is 15 amino acids. CDR1 and CDR2 from the germline V gene are LNHDA and SQIVND (reference sequence).

The DNA for the CDR3 is TGTGCCAGTAGTATTGGAGCGACAGGGAACACTGAAGCTTTCTTT. Amino acid sequence: CASSIGATGNTEAFF. The rearrangement joins TRBV19 to TRBJ1-1; D possibly corresponds to TRBD1 (6 bases). V was shortened by 3 bases and J by 1 base, with 12 bases between the two germline ends. Germline-derived CDR1 and CDR2 are LNHDA and SQIVND (reference sequence). The CDR3 runs to 15 residues.

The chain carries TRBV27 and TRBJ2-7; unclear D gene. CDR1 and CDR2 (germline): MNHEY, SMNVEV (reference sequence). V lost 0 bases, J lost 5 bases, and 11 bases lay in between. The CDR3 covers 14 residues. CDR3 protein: CASSLSFSYHEQYF. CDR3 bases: TGTGCCAGCAGTTTATCGTTCTCCTATCACGAGCAGTACTTC.

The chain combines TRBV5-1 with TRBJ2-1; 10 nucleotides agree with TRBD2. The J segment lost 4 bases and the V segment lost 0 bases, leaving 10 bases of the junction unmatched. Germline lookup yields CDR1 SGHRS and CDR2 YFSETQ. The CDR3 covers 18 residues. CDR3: CASSLGPSGSTGYNEQFF. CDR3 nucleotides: TGCGCCAGCAGCTTGGGCCCTAGCGGGAGTACGGGATACAATGAGCAGTTCTTC.

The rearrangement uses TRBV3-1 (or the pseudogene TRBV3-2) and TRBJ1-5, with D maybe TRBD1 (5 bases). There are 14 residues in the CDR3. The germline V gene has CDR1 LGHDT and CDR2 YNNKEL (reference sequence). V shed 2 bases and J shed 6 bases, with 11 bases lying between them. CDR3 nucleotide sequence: TGTGCCAGCAGCCAAAGGGGTGGTAGTCAGCCCCAGCATTTT. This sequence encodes CASSQRGGSQPQHF.

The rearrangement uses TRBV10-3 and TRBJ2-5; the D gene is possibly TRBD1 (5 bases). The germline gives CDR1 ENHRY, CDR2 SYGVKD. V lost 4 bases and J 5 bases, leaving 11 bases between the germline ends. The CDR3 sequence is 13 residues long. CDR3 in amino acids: CAISGGSRETQYF. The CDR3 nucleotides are TGTGCCATCAGTGGGGGCAGTAGGGAGACCCAGTACTTC.

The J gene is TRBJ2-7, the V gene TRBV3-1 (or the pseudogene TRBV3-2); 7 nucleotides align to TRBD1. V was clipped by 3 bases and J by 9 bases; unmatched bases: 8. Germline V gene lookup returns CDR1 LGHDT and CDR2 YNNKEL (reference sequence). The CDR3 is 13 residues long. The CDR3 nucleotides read TGTGCCAGCAGCCAGGACAGGTATCTAGGGCAGTACTTC. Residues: CASSQDRYLGQYF.

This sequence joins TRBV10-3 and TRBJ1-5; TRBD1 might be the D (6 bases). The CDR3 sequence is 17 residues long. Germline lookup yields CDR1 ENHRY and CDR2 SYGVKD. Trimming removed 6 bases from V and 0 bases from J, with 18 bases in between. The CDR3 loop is CAIRPRTVVYSNQPQHF. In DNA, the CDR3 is TGTGCCATCAGGCCGAGGACAGTCGTTTATAGCAATCAGCCCCAGCATTTT.

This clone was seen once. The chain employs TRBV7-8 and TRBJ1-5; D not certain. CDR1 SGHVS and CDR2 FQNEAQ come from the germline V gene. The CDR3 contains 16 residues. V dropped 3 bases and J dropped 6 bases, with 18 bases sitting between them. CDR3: CASSFRSGRVSQPQHF. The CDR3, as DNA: TGTGCCAGCAGCTTTCGGTCAGGTCGCGTATCTCAGCCCCAGCATTTT.

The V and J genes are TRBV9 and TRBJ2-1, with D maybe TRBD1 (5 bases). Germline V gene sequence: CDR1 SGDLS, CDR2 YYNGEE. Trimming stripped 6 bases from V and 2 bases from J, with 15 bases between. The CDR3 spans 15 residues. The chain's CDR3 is CASNLLGVAYNEQFF. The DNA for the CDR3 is TGTGCCAGCAACCTTCTAGGGGTCGCCTACAATGAGCAGTTCTTC.

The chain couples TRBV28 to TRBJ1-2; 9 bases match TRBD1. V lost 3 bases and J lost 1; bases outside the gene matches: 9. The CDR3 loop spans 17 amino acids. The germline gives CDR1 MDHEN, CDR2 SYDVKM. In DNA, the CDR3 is TGTGCCAGCAGTTTCCGACAGGGACAGGGTTTTAACTATGGCTACACCTTC. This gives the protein CASSFRQGQGFNYGYTF.

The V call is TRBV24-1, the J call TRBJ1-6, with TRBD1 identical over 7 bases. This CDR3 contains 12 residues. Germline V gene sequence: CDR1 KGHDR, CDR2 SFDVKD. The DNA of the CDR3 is TGTGCGACGCGGACAGGCAGTTCACCCCTCCACTTT. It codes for CATRTGSSPLHF.

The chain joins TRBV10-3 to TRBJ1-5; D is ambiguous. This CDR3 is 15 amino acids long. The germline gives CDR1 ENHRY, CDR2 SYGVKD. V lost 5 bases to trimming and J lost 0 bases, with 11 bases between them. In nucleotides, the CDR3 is TGTGCCATCAGTCCAACAGAAAATAGCAATCAGCCCCAGCATTTT. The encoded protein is CAISPTENSNQPQHF.

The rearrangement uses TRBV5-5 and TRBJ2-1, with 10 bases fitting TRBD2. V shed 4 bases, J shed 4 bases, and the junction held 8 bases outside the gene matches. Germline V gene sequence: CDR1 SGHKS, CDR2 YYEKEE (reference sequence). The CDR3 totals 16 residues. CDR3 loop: CASSQSGRGIYNEQFF. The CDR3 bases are TGTGCCAGCAGCCAGAGCGGGAGGGGGATTTACAATGAGCAGTTCTTC.

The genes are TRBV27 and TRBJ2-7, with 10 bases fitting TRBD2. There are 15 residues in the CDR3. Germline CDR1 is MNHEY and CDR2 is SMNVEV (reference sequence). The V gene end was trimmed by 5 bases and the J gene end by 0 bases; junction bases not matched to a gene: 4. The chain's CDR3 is CASSHTSGNSYEQYF. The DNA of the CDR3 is TGTGCCAGCAGTCATACTAGCGGGAACTCCTACGAGCAGTACTTC.